The T cell receptor beta chain under discussion was sequenced for a study of T cells in women clearing cervical HPV infection. Study summary: Women with histologically confirmed HPV16-related CIN3 or worse, 2 with invasive cancer, served as cases. Control women cleared a single incident HPV16 infection within 12 months.

This table comes from immunoSEQ multiplex PCR, and its TCRdb copy is limited to in-frame clones, with some not included. The repertoire table contains roughly 22,000 clones. CDR3 length: 13 residues. V trimming: 5 bases; J trimming: 4 bases; junction bases outside the gene matches: 5. Germline assignment: CDR1 SGHRS and CDR2 YFSETQ. On this clone: The read finishes 3 residues shy of the CDR3 end, and the germline J gene is used to complete it.

Dot-blot hybridization genotyped cervical HPV amplified with MY09/MY11 PCR. This TCR came from a woman aged 18 to 75 with a cervical HPV16 infection that either progressed to CIN3+ or cleared (not recorded which). The chain joins TRBV5-1 to TRBJ2-7; 8 bases map to TRBD2. The source material was blood buffy coat. The CDR3 bases that were read are TGCGCCAGCAGGTCGGGACTAGGGTACGAG. This encodes CASRSGLGYE. The full CDR3 reads CASRSGLGYEQYF.